Listed here is a single T cell receptor beta chain. These data come from a study of OX40 agonist ivuxolimab in advanced cancers. Sequenced by immunoSEQ multiplex PCR; TCRdb stores in-frame clones only, minus some. The sample yields approximately 92,000 clones, 84% seen once. This receptor was identified in an adult with an advanced solid tumor such as melanoma, head and neck, liver or kidney cancer. The sequencing here drew on CD4+ or CD8+ T cells sorted from blood, taken in a trial of the OX40 agonist ivuxolimab.

This CDR3 reads CASSPGGYTEAFF. In nucleotides, the CDR3 is TGTGCCAGTAGTCCCGGCGGGTACACTGAAGCTTTCTTT. The chain uses TRBV19 and TRBJ1-1; the D is unclear. The CDR3 has 13 residues. Trimming removed 5 bases from V and 3 bases from J, with 10 bases in between. Looked up from germline, CDR1 is LNHDA and CDR2 is SQIVND (reference sequence).